These 26 T cell receptor beta chains came from one sample sequenced in a study of blood T cell repertoires in COVID-19. Profiling relied on immunoSEQ multiplex PCR, and the TCRdb table lists in-frame clones only, not all of them. Of over 35,000 clones detected, approximately 89% appear once; the ten largest clones hold over 35%. The sequencing sample was made of peripheral blood. The origin of the receptors is a man aged 55 to 69 with active or convalescent COVID-19.

The chain joins TRBV2 to TRBJ1-4; a possible D gene is TRBD1 (6 bases). V lost 8 bases and J lost 4, with 11 bases in between. The length of the CDR3 is 13 residues. CDR1 is SNHLY and CDR2 is FYNNEI in the germline V gene. This CDR3 reads CASVTGLNEKLFF. The CDR3 DNA reads TGTGCCAGCGTTACAGGGCTTAATGAAAAACTGTTTTTT.

The gene calls are TRBV6-1 and TRBJ2-6; a possible D gene is TRBD2 (5 bases). The CDR3 sequence is 16 residues long. The germline CDR1 and CDR2 sequences are MNHNS and SASEGT. The V and J ends lost 2 bases and 2 bases respectively, with 10 bases between them. CDR3 region: CASSEIRGAGANVLTF. CDR3 sequence (DNA): TGTGCCAGCAGTGAAATTCGGGGTGCTGGGGCCAACGTCCTGACTTTC.

As DNA, the CDR3 is TGTGCCAGCAGTGAGGCGGGTAGCAATCAGCCCCAGCATTTT. Translation: CASSEAGSNQPQHF. V usage is TRBV2 and J usage is TRBJ1-5; D is uncertain. In germline, CDR1 is SNHLY, CDR2 FYNNEI. The V end lost 3 bases, the J end lost 0 bases, and 6 bases lay between the germline ends. The CDR3 is made up of 14 amino acids.

The V gene is TRBV7-2, the J gene TRBJ2-5; 8 bases are a match to TRBD1. There are 14 residues in the CDR3. Trimming at V came to 1 base and at J to 5 bases, leaving 3 bases not matched to a gene. CDR1 is SGHTA, CDR2 FQGNSA, per germline. CDR3 nucleotides: TGTGCCAGCAGCTTAGACACAGGGGGGGAGACCCAGTACTTC. Protein sequence: CASSLDTGGETQYF.

This chain connects TRBV2 to TRBJ2-7; the match to TRBD2 covers 10 bases. V was clipped by 6 bases and J by 0 bases; unmatched bases: 11. Per germline, CDR1 SNHLY and CDR2 FYNNEI. This CDR3 has 17 residues. Written as DNA, the CDR3 is TGTGCCAGCAGACTACGACTAGCGGGTGACAGCTCCTACGAGCAGTACGTC. Amino acids: CASRLRLAGDSSYEQYV.

Only one count was recorded for this clone. V is TRBV10-3 and J is TRBJ2-1; 8 bases are shared with TRBD2. Germline values: CDR1 ENHRY, CDR2 SYGVKD. CDR3 length: 15 residues. V gave up 1 base and J gave up 7 bases; unmatched junction bases: 6. The CDR3, as DNA: TGTGCCATCAGTGAGTTAGGGACTAGTTTTAATGAGCAGTTCTTC. This gives the protein CAISELGTSFNEQFF.

In this sample, this clone turned up a few times. The V and J genes are TRBV10-2 and TRBJ2-5; maybe TRBD1 (6 bases). Germline V CDR1 and CDR2: WSHSY, SAAADI. V lost 6 bases and J 5 bases, leaving 13 bases between the germline ends. The CDR3 runs 13 residues. CDR3 residues: CASRQGIRETQYF. CDR3 in DNA: TGCGCCAGCAGACAGGGAATACGGGAGACCCAGTACTTC.

The V gene is TRBV5-1, the J gene TRBJ1-3; 8 bases map to TRBD1. The CDR3 runs to 15 residues. V dropped 4 bases and J dropped 2; count of bases not matched to a gene: 5. Germline CDR1 is SGHRS and CDR2 is YFSETQ. The CDR3 region has the DNA TGCGCCAGCAGCCAGACAGGGGATGCTGGAAACACCATATATTTT. Amino acids: CASSQTGDAGNTIYF.

This clone was seen a handful of times. V and J are TRBV5-1 and TRBJ2-3; 8 bases fit TRBD2. This CDR3 has 13 amino acids. The ends lost 6 bases at V and 6 bases at J; junction bases unmatched: 6. Looked up from germline, CDR1 is SGHRS and CDR2 is YFSETQ. For the CDR3, the DNA is TGCGCCAGCACCAGCGGGAGTTGGGATACGCAGTATTTT. Translating it yields CASTSGSWDTQYF.

This clone has a single count. This chain connects TRBV30 to TRBJ2-1; D possibly corresponds to TRBD2 (5 bases). Germline CDR1 and CDR2: GTSNPN and SVGIG (reference sequence). This CDR3 is built from 11 residues. The germline V and J ends were trimmed by 3 bases and 9 bases, with 9 bases remaining between them. The CDR3 coding sequence is TGTGCCTGGAGCCTAGCCCCTGAGCAGTTCTTC. Translated: CAWSLAPEQFF.

The V and J genes are TRBV19 and TRBJ1-6; the D is unclear. Trimming shortened V by 5 bases and J by 6 bases, and 20 bases separated the two germline ends. This CDR3 is built from 17 residues. Germline V lookup: CDR1 LNHDA, CDR2 SQIVND (reference sequence). The CDR3 DNA sequence: TGTGCCAGTAGTCCCCGGAGCGCGGGAGGGTCTAATTCACCCCTCCACTTT. Its protein product is CASSPRSAGGSNSPLHF.

This clone was seen just once. The chain carries TRBV27 and TRBJ1-1; D possibly corresponds to TRBD1 (6 bases). Germline V gene lookup returns CDR1 MNHEY and CDR2 SMNVEV (reference sequence). The CDR3 covers 13 residues. V was trimmed by 4 bases and J by 4 bases, leaving 10 bases between them. The CDR3 protein is CASSSRGATEAFF. The CDR3 DNA reads TGTGCCAGCAGTTCCCGGGGGGCCACTGAAGCTTTCTTT.

The rearrangement links TRBV6-5 to TRBJ1-1; D is ambiguous. CDR1 is MNHEY and CDR2 is SVGAGI in the germline V gene. The CDR3 is 12 residues long. Trimming stripped 2 bases from V and 7 bases from J, with 8 bases between. The DNA of the CDR3 is TGTGCCAGCAGTTACAGACCAGGTGAAGCTTTCTTT. Translating gives CASSYRPGEAFF.

The table lists this clone with a few counts. CDR3 DNA: TGTGCCAGCAGCTTAATGGGACACCTCTTCCAAGAGACCCAGTACTTC. This sequence encodes CASSLMGHLFQETQYF. The gene calls are TRBV7-2 and TRBJ2-5; D possibly corresponds to TRBD1 (6 bases). V was cut by 2 bases and J by 1 base, with 14 bases left in between. The V gene's germline CDR1 is SGHTA and CDR2 FQGNSA. The CDR3 is 16 amino acids.

CDR3 nucleotide sequence: TGTGCCAGCAGTCGTTTCAGGGGTACCCCTAGCACAGATACGCAGTATTTT. Its translation is CASSRFRGTPSTDTQYF. This rearrangement joins TRBV2 to TRBJ2-3, with a tentative D call TRBD1 (6 bases). CDR1 is SNHLY, CDR2 FYNNEI, per germline. Trimming stripped 5 bases from V and 0 bases from J, with 18 bases between. This CDR3 is 17 amino acids long. The full variable domain, with the rest looked up from reference TRBV2 and TRBJ2-3, is EPEVTQTPSHQVTQMGQEVILRCVPISNHLYFYWYRQILGQKVEFLVSFYNNEISEKSEIFDDQFSVERPDGSNFTLKIRSTKLEDSAMYFCASSRFRGTPSTDTQYFGPGTRLTVL.

This chain connects TRBV27 to TRBJ2-3; 9 bases match TRBD1. Trimming removed 5 bases from V and 6 bases from J; junction bases left unmatched: 12. This CDR3 region has 16 residues. Germline-derived CDR1 and CDR2 are MNHEY and SMNVEV (reference sequence). The DNA of the CDR3 is TGTGCCAGCAGTCTACACTGGACAGGGGCCAGGGATACGCAGTATTTT. This translates into CASSLHWTGARDTQYF.

This chain uses TRBV5-1 with TRBJ1-1, with 7 bases aligning to TRBD1. The CDR3 sequence is 15 residues long. J gave up 3 bases and V 4 bases, and 9 bases lay outside the gene matches. Looked up from germline, CDR1 is SGHRS and CDR2 is YFSETQ. The CDR3 DNA follows: TGCGCCAGCAGCCCAACAGGGGTGGTTGACACTGAAGCTTTCTTT. Amino acids: CASSPTGVVDTEAFF. Variable domain in full (rest from reference TRBV5-1 and TRBJ1-1): KAGVTQTPRYLIKTRGQQVTLSCSPISGHRSVSWYQQTPGQGLQFLFEYFSETQRNKGNFPGRFSGRQFSNSRSEMNVSTLELGDSALYLCASSPTGVVDTEAFFGQGTRLTVV.

The sample holds one count of this clone. The gene calls are TRBV7-9 and TRBJ1-1, with D hard to call. The germline V gene encodes CDR1 SEHNR and CDR2 FQNEAQ (reference sequence). V was clipped by 1 base and J by 3 bases, with 9 bases between them. The CDR3 has 14 amino acids. CDR3 coding DNA: TGTGCCAGCAGCTTAGGGTGGAGCGACACTGAAGCTTTCTTT. Its translation is CASSLGWSDTEAFF.

The chain carries TRBV5-1 and TRBJ2-1; TRBD2 matches 11 bases. Germline loops: CDR1 SGHRS, CDR2 YFSETQ. Germline trimming cut 0 bases from V and 4 bases from J; bases unmatched to any gene: 3. This CDR3 is built from 16 residues. The CDR3: CASSLVASGGYNEQFF. In DNA form, the CDR3 reads TGCGCCAGCAGCTTGGTGGCTAGCGGGGGGTACAATGAGCAGTTCTTC.

V is TRBV6-6 and J is TRBJ1-1; tentative D call: TRBD1 (6 bases). This CDR3 is 19 amino acids long. V was shortened by 6 bases and J by 1 base, with 27 bases between the two germline ends. The germline CDR1 and CDR2 sequences are MNHNY and SVGAGI (reference sequence). The CDR3 DNA reads TGTGCCAGCAGCTCCCTCCAGGGGACACCTATAATATCGAACACTGAAGCTTTCTTT. It encodes CASSSLQGTPIISNTEAFF.

This chain links TRBV28 with TRBJ1-1; unclear D gene. Germline V gene sequence: CDR1 MDHEN, CDR2 SYDVKM. The CDR3 is 15 residues long. Trimming pared 3 bases from V and 0 bases from J, leaving 11 bases between. For the CDR3, the DNA is TGTGCCAGCAGTTTCCCCCAAGCCATGAACACTGAAGCTTTCTTT. The encoded protein is CASSFPQAMNTEAFF. The whole variable domain, remainder taken from reference TRBV28 and TRBJ1-1, is DVKVTQSSRYLVKRTGEKVFLECVQDMDHENMFWYRQDPGLGLRLIYFSYDVKMKEKGDIPEGYSVSREKKERFSLILESASTNQTSMYLCASSFPQAMNTEAFFGQGTRLTVV.

This chain connects TRBV4-3 to TRBJ2-5; 9 bases agree with TRBD1. The germline V gene encodes CDR1 LGHNA and CDR2 YSLEER. The V gene end was trimmed by 4 bases and the J gene end by 5 bases; junction bases not matched to a gene: 8. The length of the CDR3 is 15 residues. CDR3 DNA: TGCGCCAGCAGCCGCACAGGGGGCGCGACGGAGACCCAGTACTTC. Translated, it gives CASSRTGGATETQYF.

V gene TRBV6-5 combines with J gene TRBJ1-6; D not resolved. CDR3 length: 13 amino acids. Germline lookup yields CDR1 MNHEY and CDR2 SVGAGI. The ends were cut back, 6 bases at V and 7 bases at J, with 10 bases in the middle. CDR3 DNA: TGTGCCAGCAGGGTGACTTGGAATTCACCCCTCCACTTT. This encodes CASRVTWNSPLHF.

The rearrangement joins TRBV5-1 to TRBJ1-4; TRBD1 is a possible D gene (6 bases). Trimming shortened V by 3 bases and J by 7 bases, and 13 bases separated the two germline ends. The CDR3 has 14 residues. Looked up from germline, CDR1 is SGHRS and CDR2 is YFSETQ. The DNA of the CDR3 is TGCGCCAGCAGCTCGGCGGGAGGGGGTGAAAAACTGTTTTTT. This encodes CASSSAGGGEKLFF.

The J gene is TRBJ1-6, the V gene TRBV10-3, with D possibly matching TRBD1 (6 bases). Germline V gene sequence: CDR1 ENHRY, CDR2 SYGVKD. Trimming took 6 bases from V and 10 from J, leaving 13 bases between them. This CDR3 spans 13 amino acids. In DNA form, the CDR3 reads TGTGCCATCAGGCCAGCAGGGGACTCACCCCTCCACTTT. Translated, it gives CAIRPAGDSPLHF.

With respect to this clone: Compared with germline, one end of the junction differs, possibly owing to a read error. The rearrangement uses TRBV5-4 and TRBJ1-2, with D possibly being TRBD1 (6 bases). CDR1 and CDR2 (germline): SGHNT, YYREEE (reference sequence). This CDR3 has 12 amino acids. The DNA for the CDR3 is TGTGCCAGCAGCCCCTCGGACGGGGACAACTTTTTC. It encodes CASSPSDGDNFF.